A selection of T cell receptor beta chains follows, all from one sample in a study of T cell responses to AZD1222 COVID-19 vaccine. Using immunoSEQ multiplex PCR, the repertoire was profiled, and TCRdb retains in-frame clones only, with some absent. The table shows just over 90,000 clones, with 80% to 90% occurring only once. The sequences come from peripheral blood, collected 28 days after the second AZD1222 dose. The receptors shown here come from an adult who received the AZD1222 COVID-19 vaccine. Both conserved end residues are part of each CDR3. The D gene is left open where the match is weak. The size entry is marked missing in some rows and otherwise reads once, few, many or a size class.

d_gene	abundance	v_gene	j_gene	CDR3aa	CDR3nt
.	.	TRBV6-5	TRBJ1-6	CASAKGFGNSPLHF	TGTGCCAGCGCCAAGGGTTTTGGCAATTCACCCCTCCACTTT
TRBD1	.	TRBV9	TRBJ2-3	CASSVSTGVGKDTQYF	TGTGCCAGCAGCGTATCCACAGGGGTCGGGAAAGATACGCAGTATTTT
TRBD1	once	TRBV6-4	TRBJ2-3	CAGARTGTGSTDTQYF	TGTGCCGGTGCCCGGACCGGGACAGGGAGCACAGATACGCAGTATTTT
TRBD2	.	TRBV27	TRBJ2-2	CASRLAGAAGELFF	TGTGCCAGCAGACTAGCGGGAGCGGCCGGGGAGCTGTTTTTT
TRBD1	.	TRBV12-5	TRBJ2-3	CASGRDRRTDTQYF	TGTGCTAGTGGTAGGGACAGGAGGACAGATACGCAGTATTTT
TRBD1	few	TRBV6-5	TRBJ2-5	CASSYSGQGETQYF	TGTGCCAGCAGTTACTCAGGACAGGGGGAGACCCAGTACTTC
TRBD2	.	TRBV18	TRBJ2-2	CASSPASGGETGELFF	TGTGCCAGCTCACCAGCTAGCGGGGGTGAGACCGGGGAGCTGTTTTTT
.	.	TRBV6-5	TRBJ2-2	CASSPPGRNTGELFF	TGTGCCAGCAGTCCTCCGGGACGGAACACCGGGGAGCTGTTTTTT
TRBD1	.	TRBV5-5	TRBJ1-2	CASSLTGEDGYTF	TGTGCCAGCAGTTTGACAGGGGAAGATGGCTACACCTTC
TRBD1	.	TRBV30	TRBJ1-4	CAWKDREKLFF	TGTGCCTGGAAGGACAGGGAAAAACTGTTTTTT
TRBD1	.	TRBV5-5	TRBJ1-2	CASSSGTGDGYTF	TGTGCCAGCAGCTCCGGGACAGGTGACGGCTACACCTTC
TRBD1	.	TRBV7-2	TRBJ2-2	CASRRDRGRTGELFF	TGTGCCAGCAGACGTGACAGGGGTCGAACCGGGGAGCTGTTTTTT
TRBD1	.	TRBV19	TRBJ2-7	CASSIGTGSNEQYF	TGTGCCAGTAGTATCGGGACAGGCTCGAACGAGCAGTACTTC
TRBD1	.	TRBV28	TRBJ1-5	CASSSGQGFSQPQHF	TGTGCCAGCAGTTCCGGACAGGGATTTAGTCAGCCCCAGCATTTT
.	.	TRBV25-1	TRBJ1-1	CASSDEGWTEAFF	TGTGCCAGCAGTGACGAGGGGTGGACTGAAGCTTTCTTT
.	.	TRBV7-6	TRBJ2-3	CASSHSGGGGGTDTQYF	TGTGCCAGCAGCCATTCCGGCGGAGGAGGGGGCACAGATACGCAGTATTTT
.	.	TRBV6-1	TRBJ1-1	CASSERLNTEAFF	TGTGCCAGCAGTGAAAGGCTCAACACTGAAGCTTTCTTT
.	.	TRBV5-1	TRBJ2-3	CASSPGFGTDTQYF	TGCGCCAGCAGCCCCGGATTTGGGACAGATACGCAGTATTTT
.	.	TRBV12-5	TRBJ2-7	CASGSRTDQPYEQYF	TGTGCTAGTGGTTCCAGGACAGACCAACCCTACGAGCAGTACTTC
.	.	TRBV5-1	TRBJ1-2	CASSPPGLSEGLGYGYTF	TGCGCCAGCAGCCCGCCCGGTCTTAGCGAGGGTTTGGGCTATGGCTACACCTTC
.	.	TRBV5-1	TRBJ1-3	CASSPRTPRSGNTIYF	TGCGCCAGCAGCCCCCGGACACCTCGCTCTGGAAACACCATATATTTT
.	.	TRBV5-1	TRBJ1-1	CASSLGPPNTEAFF	TGCGCCAGCAGCTTGGGGCCGCCGAACACTGAAGCTTTCTTT
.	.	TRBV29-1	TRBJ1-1	CSVEGGRGSTEAFF	TGCAGCGTTGAAGGGGGCAGGGGAAGTACTGAAGCTTTCTTT
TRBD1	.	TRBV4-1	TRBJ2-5	CASSHQDRGLETQYF	TGCGCCAGCAGCCATCAGGACAGGGGCCTAGAGACCCAGTACTTC